Shown below are 25 T cell receptor beta chains from a single sample sequenced in a study of tumor-infiltrating lymphocytes in primary liver carcinoma. Synthesis of TCR beta cDNA was carried out from about 0.55 ug total RNA with a constant-region primer. Three nested multiplex PCR rounds, a slightly modified ARM-PCR, produced the libraries for TCR beta. Two initial PCR rounds of around 9 cycles each paired TRBV1-TRBV30 forward primers with a C-beta reverse primer. TCRdb fed the multiplex PCR reads into MiXCR, producing one record per CDR3 protein. The table lists tens of thousands of distinct CDR3 sequences, more than 60% of them singletons. Unsorted bulk tissue of roughly 19-30 mg yielded co-extracted RNA and DNA. Sample: tumor-adjacent normal liver tissue. The receptors were gathered from a man in his forties or fifties with primary liver carcinoma and hepatitis B virus infection.

This clonotype was seen a few times. One end of the junction does not line up with germline, which may come from a read error. The chain employs TRBV28 and TRBJ2-3, with TRBD1 matching 9 bases. CDR1 and CDR2 (germline): MDHEN, SYDVKM. The CDR3 spans 16 residues. The CDR3 here is CASSLPPGQGTVTQYF. The CDR3 DNA follows: TGTGCCAGCAGTTTACCCCCCGGACAGGGGACAGTTACGCAGTATTTT.

V is TRBV29-1 and J is TRBJ2-7; the D gene is possibly TRBD1 (6 bases). The CDR3 spans 14 residues. The germline V gene encodes CDR1 SQVTM and CDR2 ANQGSEA. Trimming cost V 8 bases and J 6 bases, with 23 bases left between them. The CDR3 DNA follows: TGCAGCATGGAACTTTCGGGACATGGGACCGAGCAGTACTTC. Its protein is CSMELSGHGTEQYF.

In this sample, this clonotype turned up once. The junction departs from germline at one end; a sequencing error may be responsible. CDR3 residues: CSVTFSSPGTQHF. CDR3 nucleotides: TGCAGCGTTACTTTTAGCAGCCCGGGGACCCAGCACTTC. V and J are TRBV29-1 and TRBJ2-5; either TRBD1 or TRBD2 may supply D (5 bases each). This CDR3 has 13 amino acids. Germline V CDR1 and CDR2: SQVTM, ANQGSEA.

Regarding this clonotype: This clone may be a read error of a much larger clone one base away. Here the CDR3 reads CASSLVSGTLEQYF. In DNA form, the CDR3 reads TGCGCCAGCAGCTTGGTATCCGGGACACTCGAGCAGTACTTC. The V gene is TRBV5-1, the J gene TRBJ2-7; a possible D gene is TRBD1 (6 bases). CDR3 length: 14 residues. CDR1 and CDR2 (germline): SGHRS, YFSETQ. Between the trimmed V and J ends, which lost 0 bases and 6 bases, there was a span of 13 bases.

This clonotype turned up a few times. The genes are TRBV5-1 and TRBJ2-3, with 7 bases aligning to TRBD2. V was pared by 0 bases and J by 8 bases, with 12 bases of the junction left unmatched. CDR1 SGHRS and CDR2 YFSETQ come from the germline V gene. The CDR3 length is 16 residues. The CDR3 is CASSLVAGVSRVTQYF. CDR3 DNA sequence: TGCGCCAGCAGCTTGGTTGCGGGGGTCAGTCGGGTTACGCAGTATTTT.

This clonotype is labeled as medium-sized. The CDR3: CASSLTGATQPQHF. DNA for the CDR3: TGTGCCAGCAGTCTGACAGGGGCGACTCAGCCCCAGCATTTT. V usage is TRBV28 and J usage is TRBJ1-5; 8 nucleotides line up with TRBD1. The V segment lost 5 bases and the J segment 6 bases; nucleotides outside the gene matches: 6. This CDR3 region has 14 residues. Germline lookup yields CDR1 MDHEN and CDR2 SYDVKM.

The chain employs TRBV5-1 and TRBJ2-7; D may be TRBD1 or TRBD2 (5 bases each). The CDR3 contains 14 residues. In germline, CDR1 is SGHRS, CDR2 YFSETQ. V lost 4 bases, J lost 6 bases, and 17 bases lay in between. For the CDR3, the DNA is TGCGCCAGCAGCAAGGGGACGTCTAGGGCCGAGCAGTACTTC. Residues: CASSKGTSRAEQYF.

Of note for this clonotype: Mismatch with germline at one junction end may stem from a read error. The chain has TRBV11-1 and TRBJ2-1; TRBD2 matches at 11 bases. This CDR3 region has 20 residues. Germline values: CDR1 SGHAT, CDR2 FQDESV (reference sequence). The CDR3 nucleotides read TGTGCTGGCAGCATAGGAAAGACTAGCGGGGCCTCACGGTTCGGCAATGAGCTGTTCTTC. It translates to CAGSIGKTSGASRFGNELFF.

In the case of this clonotype: A read error may account for a junction end that differs from germline. The chain is built from TRBV5-6 and TRBJ1-1; D remains unclear. Germline values: CDR1 SGHDT, CDR2 YYEEEE. CDR3 length: 12 amino acids. This CDR3 is CACSFHSTEAFF. CDR3 coding DNA: TGTGCCTGCAGCTTTCACAGCACTGAAGCTTTCTTT.

On this clonotype itself: A much larger clonotype is one base distant, so this may be a read error. The chain has TRBV2 and TRBJ1-4; D gene ambiguous. Germline V gene data show CDR1 as SNHLY and CDR2 as FYNNEI. V was pared by 6 bases and J by 5 bases, with 10 bases between. The CDR3 runs to 13 residues. The CDR3 coding sequence is TGTGCCAGCAGGATCGGACTGAATGAAAAACTGTTTTTT. This sequence encodes CASRIGLNEKLFF.

This clonotype ranks as medium-sized. The chain employs TRBV4-3 and TRBJ1-2; D remains ambiguous. The V gene's germline CDR1 is LGHNA and CDR2 YSLEER. V was cut by 0 bases and J by 2 bases, with 4 bases left in between. CDR3 length: 13 amino acids. The CDR3 bases are TGCGCCAGCAGCCAAGAGGGCAACTATGGCTACACCTTC. Translation gives CASSQEGNYGYTF.

This chain connects TRBV29-1 to TRBJ2-1; tentatively, D is TRBD2 (5 bases). Trimming cost V 6 bases and J 9 bases, with 27 bases left between them. The CDR3 length is 16 residues. Looked up from germline, CDR1 is SQVTM and CDR2 is ANQGSEA. The CDR3 sequence: CSVANRWWDRESEQFF. The CDR3 DNA reads as TGCAGCGTCGCTAATCGGTGGTGGGATAGGGAGAGTGAGCAGTTCTTC.

The chain employs TRBV6-4 and TRBJ2-3; possible D gene TRBD2, 6 bases. Germline CDR1 MRHNA, CDR2 SNTAGT. The CDR3 loop spans 14 amino acids. V was pared by 7 bases and J by 6 bases, with 17 bases between. In nucleotides, the CDR3 is TGTGCCAGCAATGCCAGGGTGGAGGGTGATACGCAGTATTTT. This translates into CASNARVEGDTQYF.

Comments on this clonotype: The missing conserved phenylalanine or tryptophan at the end of this CDR3 makes a read error likely. No DNA is shown, since the ends of the CDR3 on it are uncertain; the CDR3 is the one TCRdb lists. The chain has TRBV4-1 and TRBJ2-1; TRBD2 is taken as the D call from the table, unchecked against the DNA. 12 amino acids form the CDR3, both terminal residues included. Germline V CDR1 and CDR2: MGHRA, YSYEKL. CDR3 residues: CASNPGSGLLCL.

This clonotype was counted ten times or more. The V gene is TRBV7-9, the J gene TRBJ2-2, with 13 nucleotides matching TRBD2. Germline V gene lookup returns CDR1 SEHNR and CDR2 FQNEAQ (reference sequence). The CDR3 runs to 17 residues. V shed 4 bases, J shed 6 bases, and the junction held 8 bases outside the gene matches. For the CDR3, the DNA is TGTGCCAGCAGCTCACCCGGACTAGCGGGAGTGCCCGGGGAGCTGTTTTTT. Amino acid sequence: CASSSPGLAGVPGELFF.

The sample holds one count of this clonotype. The V call is TRBV6-5, the J call TRBJ2-7; no clear D gene. This CDR3 region has 11 residues. V was clipped by 4 bases and J by 6 bases, with 7 bases between them. CDR1 and CDR2 (germline): MNHEY, SVGAGI. CDR3 coding DNA: TGTGCCAGCAGTTTGGATCGCGAGCAGTACTTC. It encodes CASSLDREQYF.

About this clonotype itself: The conserved phenylalanine or tryptophan normally closing the CDR3 is absent here, so this likely arose from a read error. This rearrangement joins TRBV11-2 to TRBJ2-3, with D perhaps TRBD1 (6 bases). Germline assignment: CDR1 SGHAT and CDR2 FQNNGV. The CDR3 spans 16 residues. In nucleotides, the CDR3 is TGTGCCAGCAGCAGAATAAGTACAGGGAACACAGATACACAGTATTGT. Its protein product is CASSRISTGNTDTQYC.

Points on this clonotype: The junction departs from the called germline gene at one end, perhaps through a read error. This sequence joins TRBV7-8 and TRBJ2-6; the D is unclear. The germline gives CDR1 SGHVS, CDR2 FQNEAQ. CDR3 length: 14 residues. CDR3 nucleotide sequence: TGTGCCATCGACTCTGTGTCAAGCGCCAACGTCCAGACTTTC. Residues: CAIDSVSSANVQTF.

Regarding this clonotype: As the CDR3 is not closed by the conserved phenylalanine or tryptophan, this likely results from a read error. This chain uses TRBV6-5 with TRBJ1-2; tentative D call: TRBD1 (5 bases). Germline values: CDR1 MNHEY, CDR2 SVGAGI. CDR3 length: 13 amino acids. V was cut by 2 bases and J by 8 bases, with 12 bases left in between. This chain's CDR3 is CASSYAPGNGYTI. CDR3 sequence (DNA): TGTGCCAGCAGTTACGCTCCAGGGAACGGCTACACCATC.

Worth noting for this clonotype: One end of the junction varies from germline; a read error may be responsible. This chain uses TRBV11-1 with TRBJ2-1, with 11 bases matching TRBD2. The CDR3 runs to 20 residues. Germline assignment: CDR1 SGHAT and CDR2 FQDESV (reference sequence). Written as DNA, the CDR3 is TGTGCCAGCAGCATAGGAAAGACTAGCGGGGCCTTACGGTTCAGCAATGAACAGTTCTTC. Its protein is CASSIGKTSGALRFSNEQFF.

Notes on this clonotype: The junction and the germline gene differ at one end; a read error may be behind it. V is TRBV20-1 and J is TRBJ2-5; TRBD1 might be the D (5 bases). The CDR3 covers 12 residues. The V gene's germline CDR1 is DFQATT and CDR2 SNEGSKA (reference sequence). The CDR3 reads CNARLGDETQYF. DNA of the CDR3: TGCAATGCTAGATTAGGGGATGAGACCCAGTACTTC.

J is TRBJ2-1 and V is TRBV6-2 or TRBV6-3, with 7 nucleotides matching TRBD2. V trimming: 8 bases; J trimming: 4 bases; junction bases outside the gene matches: 5. Per the germline V gene, CDR1 is MNHEY and CDR2 is SVGEGT. This CDR3 comprises 13 residues. CDR3 nucleotide sequence: TGTGCCAGCGGTTGGGAGGGTTACAATGAGCAGTTCTTC. This translates into CASGWEGYNEQFF.

The V and J genes are TRBV29-1 and TRBJ2-5; TRBD1 might be the D (5 bases). The CDR3 sequence is 14 residues long. V was pared by 4 bases and J by 1 base, with 13 bases between. Germline V gives CDR1 SQVTM, CDR2 ANQGSEA. CDR3 bases: TGCAGCGTTGTACGTTTTGACAGCCAAGAGACCCAGTACTTC. Translation gives CSVVRFDSQETQYF.

This clonotype was seen only once. CDR3 residues: CASNLSLAGSYNEQFF. The CDR3 nucleotides read TGTGCCAGCAATTTATCTCTAGCGGGGTCCTACAATGAGCAGTTCTTC. The gene calls are TRBV7-9 and TRBJ2-1, with 9 bases lining up with TRBD2. Germline-derived CDR1 and CDR2 are SEHNR and FQNEAQ (reference sequence). With 7 bases clipped from V and 1 base from J, the junction kept 8 bases outside the gene matches. The CDR3 has 16 residues.

In regard to this clonotype: The conserved final phenylalanine or tryptophan is absent from the CDR3, which likely points to a read error. The chain employs TRBV11-1 and TRBJ2-1, with 12 bases aligning to TRBD2. The germline V gene encodes CDR1 SGHAT and CDR2 FQDESV (reference sequence). The CDR3 is made up of 20 amino acids. The CDR3 protein is CANSIGRTSGASRFGNEQFL. The CDR3 DNA follows: TGTGCCAACAGCATAGGAAGGACTAGCGGGGCCTCACGGTTCGGCAATGAGCAGTTCCTC.